The 12 T cell receptor beta chains in this list originate from one sample, sequenced in a study of blood T cells in healthy people across ages. Sample-barcoded 5' priming and a J-beta primer mix drove a second PCR of about 6 to 12 cycles. TCRdb analysed the 5' RACE reads with MiXCR anew, one entry per CDR3 protein. The sample has 760,000 or so distinct CDR3 sequences; about 25% are singletons. This sample also belongs to another study, concerning T cells of mothers and their children.

Sequencing was carried out using blood. The receptors originated from a boy younger than 18 in good health.

The CDR3 here is CASSGGQGASYSPLHF. In nucleotides, the CDR3 is TGTGCCAGCAGTGGTGGACAGGGGGCCTCATACTCACCCCTCCACTTT. J is TRBJ1-6 and V is TRBV27; TRBD1 aligns across 11 bases. The CDR3 is made up of 16 amino acids. CDR1 is MNHEY, CDR2 SMNVEV, per germline (reference sequence). The junction had 10 bases not matched to a gene; V was cut back by 5 bases and J by 10 bases.

The chain recombines TRBV6-5 with TRBJ2-4; tentatively, D is TRBD2 (7 bases). V gave up 2 bases and J gave up 0 bases, with 17 bases separating them. The CDR3 spans 18 residues. Germline loops: CDR1 MNHEY, CDR2 SVGAGI. This CDR3 is CASSYVGAGVSAKNIQYF. CDR3 coding DNA: TGTGCCAGCAGTTACGTGGGGGCGGGGGTATCAGCCAAAAACATTCAGTACTTC.

V and J are TRBV25-1 and TRBJ2-5; D is ambiguous. The CDR3 extends over 14 amino acids. Germline V gene lookup returns CDR1 MGHDK and CDR2 SYGVNS. V lost 6 bases to trimming and J lost 5 bases, with 16 bases between them. CDR3 sequence (DNA): TGTGCCAGCAGCGACGACATCACTCGGGAGACCCAGTACTTC. It codes for CASSDDITRETQYF.

This clonotype was counted a few times. The gene calls are TRBV5-1 and TRBJ2-1, with a possible D match to TRBD2 (7 bases). The V end was cut by 9 bases, the J end by 8 bases, with 21 bases between. This CDR3 comprises 14 residues. Germline CDR1 reads SGHRS; CDR2 reads YFSETQ. DNA of the CDR3: TGCGCCACCTCTGGGGGGGGCCCAGGGCATGAGCAGTTCTTC. It is translated as CATSGGGPGHEQFF.

V usage is TRBV7-2 and J usage is TRBJ2-7; 10 bases match TRBD1. The CDR3 totals 14 residues. Looked up from germline, CDR1 is SGHTA and CDR2 is FQGNSA. V lost 7 bases and J lost 1; bases outside the gene matches: 4. The CDR3 nucleotides are TGTGCCAGCATTATGGGACAGGGGTCCTACGAGCAGTACTTC. Amino acids: CASIMGQGSYEQYF.

This clonotype came up a few times. The chain recombines TRBV6-5 with TRBJ2-1; D is unresolved. The V and J ends lost 3 bases and 5 bases respectively, with 14 bases between them. Germline values: CDR1 MNHEY, CDR2 SVGAGI. This CDR3 is built from 15 residues. The CDR3 sequence is CASSYEREGHNEQFF. CDR3 nucleotide sequence: TGTGCCAGCAGTTATGAAAGGGAAGGGCACAATGAGCAGTTCTTC.

V is TRBV10-3 and J is TRBJ1-6, with 9 bases matching TRBD1. The CDR3 loop spans 15 amino acids. The V gene's germline CDR1 is ENHRY and CDR2 SYGVKD. Trimming cost V 0 bases and J 13 bases; bases outside gene matches: 7. The CDR3 loop reads CAISESTGGDSPLHF. CDR3 DNA sequence: TGTGCCATCAGTGAGTCGACAGGGGGTGACTCGCCCCTCCACTTT.

The rearrangement joins TRBV20-1 to TRBJ2-6; D could derive from TRBD1 or TRBD2 (5 bases each). V gave up 6 bases and J gave up 0 bases, with 18 bases separating them. The CDR3 length is 17 residues. Germline V lookup: CDR1 DFQATT, CDR2 SNEGSKA (reference sequence). CDR3 protein: CSAPRDQHYSGANVLTF. DNA for the CDR3: TGCAGTGCCCCAAGGGACCAGCATTACTCTGGGGCCAACGTCCTGACTTTC.

V gene TRBV6-1 combines with J gene TRBJ2-5; 12 bases fit TRBD2. TRBJ2-7 explains the end of the DNA better; the J call may be wrong. From germline, CDR1 is MNHNS and CDR2 SASEGT. The CDR3 totals 16 residues. Here the CDR3 reads CASSLLAGGPTYEQYF. As DNA, the CDR3 is TGTGCCAGCTCCCTCCTAGCGGGAGGGCCAACCTACGAGCAGTACTTC.

This clonotype came up a few times. The J gene is TRBJ2-7, the V gene TRBV9, with D possibly TRBD1 on 6 matching bases. The length of the CDR3 is 15 residues. CDR1 SGDLS and CDR2 YYNGEE come from the germline V gene. The V end was cut by 0 bases, the J end by 3 bases, with 13 bases between. The CDR3 here is CASSVDPGEHYEQYF. The DNA for the CDR3 is TGTGCCAGCAGCGTAGATCCAGGGGAACACTACGAGCAGTACTTC.

CDR3 bases: TGTGCCAGCAGCGCTCTTGACGGAGAGCAGTACTTC. It codes for CASSALDGEQYF. V gene TRBV7-9 combines with J gene TRBJ2-7; D gene ambiguous. Germline V gene lookup returns CDR1 SEHNR and CDR2 FQNEAQ (reference sequence). Deletions cut 5 bases from V and 7 bases from J, with 12 bases between. The CDR3 length is 12 residues.

This chain links TRBV29-1 with TRBJ2-1; 9 bases are shared with TRBD2. The CDR3 contains 17 residues. CDR1 and CDR2 from the germline V gene are SQVTM and ANQGSEA. The trim removed 6 bases at V and 4 bases at J, leaving 16 bases unmatched. The CDR3 is CSVVPSLISGSYNEQFF. CDR3 in DNA: TGCAGCGTCGTCCCTTCTTTAATTAGCGGGAGTTACAATGAGCAGTTCTTC.